The 10 T cell receptor beta chains reported below all come from one sample, sequenced in a study of blood T cell repertoires in COVID-19. Method: immunoSEQ multiplex PCR; TCRdb's copy keeps in-frame clones and lacks some. Altogether some 270,000 clones are present, 70% to 90% being singletons, with the ten largest covering approximately 4%. Sequencing input: PBMCs or T cells enriched from blood (not recorded which). The receptors stem from a woman in her twenties or thirties with acute COVID-19.

The chain uses TRBV5-4 and TRBJ2-2; the D gene is possibly TRBD1 (6 bases). V lost 3 bases and J 3 bases, leaving 21 bases between the germline ends. This CDR3 has 18 residues. Germline CDR1 and CDR2: SGHNT and YYREEE (reference sequence). The CDR3 reads CASSSRGQTLVDTGELFF. In DNA form, the CDR3 reads TGTGCCAGCAGCTCGAGAGGACAGACGTTGGTGGACACCGGGGAGCTGTTTTTT.

This chain links TRBV30 with TRBJ2-2; maybe TRBD2 (6 bases). The CDR3 runs to 16 residues. The germline CDR1 and CDR2 sequences are GTSNPN and SVGIG (reference sequence). V was shortened by 5 bases and J by 0 bases, with 16 bases between the two germline ends. The CDR3 loop is CAWYPEEGPNTGELFF. The CDR3 DNA follows: TGTGCCTGGTACCCGGAGGAGGGGCCGAACACCGGGGAGCTGTTTTTT.

This rearrangement joins TRBV18 to TRBJ1-2, with a tentative D call TRBD1 (6 bases). The CDR3 sequence is 18 residues long. With 3 bases removed from V and 8 bases from J, the gap between germline ends came to 28 bases. Germline V gene data show CDR1 as KGHSH and CDR2 as LQKENI. CDR3 in DNA: TGTGCCAGCTCACCCCGCTCGGAAAAGACAGGAACGGGCGGAGGCTACACCTTC. Its translation: CASSPRSEKTGTGGGYTF.

V gene TRBV21-1 combines with J gene TRBJ2-2; TRBD1, the table's D call, lacks a check against the DNA. TRBV21-1 is termed a pseudogene. CDR3 length equals 16 residues. DNA of the CDR3: TGTGCCAGCAGCAAAGATGGACAGGGGAGCACCGGGGAGCTGTTTTTT. Translation: CASSKDGQGSTGELFF.

The chain employs TRBV18 and TRBJ1-2; maybe TRBD1 (5 bases). The ends were cut back, 0 bases at V and 6 bases at J, with 14 bases in the middle. Germline assignment: CDR1 KGHSH and CDR2 LQKENI. This CDR3 has 15 residues. CDR3: CASSPPLGRGDGYTF. In nucleotides, the CDR3 is TGTGCCAGCTCACCACCGCTGGGGAGGGGCGATGGCTACACCTTC. The full variable domain, in which reference TRBV18 and TRBJ1-2 provide the parts outside the CDR3, is NAGVMQNPRHLVRRRGQEARLRCSPMKGHSHVYWYRQLPEEGLKFMVYLQKENIIDESGMPKERFSAEFPKEGPSILRIQQVVRGDSAAYFCASSPPLGRGDGYTFGSGTRLTVV.

Written as DNA, the CDR3 is TGTGCCAGCAGTATCCCTTTTTATAGGACAGGGTCGGATAATCAGCCCCAGCATTTT. It translates to CASSIPFYRTGSDNQPQHF. This chain joins TRBV28 and TRBJ1-5; 8 bases align to TRBD1. This CDR3 has 19 residues. J lost 4 bases, V lost 5 bases, and 19 bases had no gene match. Per the germline V gene, CDR1 is MDHEN and CDR2 is SYDVKM.

This clone was counted a single time. The chain combines TRBV10-2 with TRBJ2-7; a weak D match, TRBD2 (5 bases). Germline CDR1 reads WSHSY; CDR2 reads SAAADI. The CDR3 is made up of 15 amino acids. Trimming took off 0 bases at V and 4 bases at J, with 13 bases between the two ends. This CDR3 is CASSESGRVEYEQYF. For the CDR3, the DNA is TGCGCCAGCAGTGAGTCTGGGCGGGTTGAGTACGAGCAGTACTTC.

This chain uses TRBV20-1 with TRBJ2-7, with D tentatively TRBD1 (6 bases). With 6 bases removed from V and 10 bases from J, the gap between germline ends came to 16 bases. The CDR3 length is 11 residues. The germline V gene encodes CDR1 DFQATT and CDR2 SNEGSKA (reference sequence). Here the CDR3 reads CSATGTDRQYF. CDR3 sequence (DNA): TGCAGTGCAACCGGGACGGACAGACAGTACTTC.

J is TRBJ1-2 and V is TRBV19, with unresolved D. Germline V CDR1 and CDR2: LNHDA, SQIVND (reference sequence). V was pared by 2 bases and J by 4 bases, with 8 bases between. The CDR3 runs to 13 residues. The chain's CDR3 is CASSIRGLYGYTF. CDR3 in DNA: TGTGCCAGTAGTATACGAGGGCTCTATGGCTACACCTTC.

This chain connects TRBV27 to TRBJ2-2; 9 bases match TRBD1. Trimming took 5 bases from V and 8 from J; bases not matched to a gene: 9. CDR3 length: 15 amino acids. Germline-derived CDR1 and CDR2 are MNHEY and SMNVEV (reference sequence). The DNA for the CDR3 is TGTGCCAGCAGTCGGGGACAGGGCGGGGCGGGGGAGCTGTTTTTT. Residues: CASSRGQGGAGELFF.